The clone carrying this T cell receptor beta chain showed up many times. This sample is part of a study of early T cells in non-severe SARS-CoV-2 infection. Looked up from germline, CDR1 is SGHRS and CDR2 is YFSETQ. The length of the CDR3 is 15 residues. V dropped 3 bases and J dropped 6 bases, with 17 bases sitting between them. TCRdb reprocessed the 5' RACE reads via MiXCR and lists one record per CDR3 protein. The profile shows roughly 61,000 distinct CDR3 sequences, roughly a tenth of them singletons. The TCR comes from an adult who was a healthcare worker with PCR-confirmed SARS-CoV-2 infection or an uninfected control (not recorded which). What was sequenced was whole blood. The chain links TRBV5-1 to TRBJ2-3, with D possibly matching TRBD2 (7 bases). The CDR3 loop reads CASSSTGTGGDTQYF. DNA of the CDR3: TGCGCCAGCAGCTCTACCGGGACGGGGGGCGATACGCAGTATTTT.